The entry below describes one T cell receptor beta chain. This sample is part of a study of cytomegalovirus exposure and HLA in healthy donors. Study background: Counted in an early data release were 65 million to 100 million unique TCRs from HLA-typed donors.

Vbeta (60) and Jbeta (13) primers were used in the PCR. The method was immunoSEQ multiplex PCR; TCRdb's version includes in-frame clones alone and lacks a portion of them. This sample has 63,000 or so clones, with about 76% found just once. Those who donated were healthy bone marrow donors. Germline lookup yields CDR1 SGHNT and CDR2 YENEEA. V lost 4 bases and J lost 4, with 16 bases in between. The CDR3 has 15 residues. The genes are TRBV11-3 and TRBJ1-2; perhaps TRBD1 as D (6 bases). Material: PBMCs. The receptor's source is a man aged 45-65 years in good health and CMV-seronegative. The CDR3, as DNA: TGTGCCAGCAGCTACCACAGGGCTGGCATCTATGGCTACACCTTC. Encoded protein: CASSYHRAGIYGYTF.